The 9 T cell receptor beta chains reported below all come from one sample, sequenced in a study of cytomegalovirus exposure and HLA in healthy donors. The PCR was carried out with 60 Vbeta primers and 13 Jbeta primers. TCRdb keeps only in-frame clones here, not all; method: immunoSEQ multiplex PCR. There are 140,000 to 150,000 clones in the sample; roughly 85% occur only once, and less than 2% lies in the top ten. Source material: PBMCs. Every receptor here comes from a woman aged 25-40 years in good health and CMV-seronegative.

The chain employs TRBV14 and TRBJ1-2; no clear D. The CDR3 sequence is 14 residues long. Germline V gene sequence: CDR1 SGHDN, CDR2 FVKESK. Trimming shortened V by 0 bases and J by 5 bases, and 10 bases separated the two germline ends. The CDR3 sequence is CASSQDQGGYGYTF. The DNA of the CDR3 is TGTGCCAGCAGCCAAGATCAAGGAGGGTATGGCTACACCTTC.

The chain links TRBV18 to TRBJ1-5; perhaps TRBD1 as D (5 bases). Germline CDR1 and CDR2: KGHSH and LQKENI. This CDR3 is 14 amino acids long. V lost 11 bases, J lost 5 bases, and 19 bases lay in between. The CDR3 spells CAAPGGTDDQPQHF. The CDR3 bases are TGTGCCGCCCCCGGGGGGACGGACGATCAGCCCCAGCATTTT.

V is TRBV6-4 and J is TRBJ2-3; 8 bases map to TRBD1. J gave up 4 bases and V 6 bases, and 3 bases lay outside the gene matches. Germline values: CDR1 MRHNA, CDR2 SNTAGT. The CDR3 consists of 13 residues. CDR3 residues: CASRQGGADTQYF. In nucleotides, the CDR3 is TGTGCCAGCAGACAGGGGGGAGCAGATACGCAGTATTTT.

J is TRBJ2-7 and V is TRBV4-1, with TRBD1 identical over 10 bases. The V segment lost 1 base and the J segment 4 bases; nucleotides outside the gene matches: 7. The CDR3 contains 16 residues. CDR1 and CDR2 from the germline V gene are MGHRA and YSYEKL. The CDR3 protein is CASSQAGTGELYEQYF. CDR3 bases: TGCGCCAGCAGCCAAGCGGGGACAGGGGAGCTTTACGAGCAGTACTTC.

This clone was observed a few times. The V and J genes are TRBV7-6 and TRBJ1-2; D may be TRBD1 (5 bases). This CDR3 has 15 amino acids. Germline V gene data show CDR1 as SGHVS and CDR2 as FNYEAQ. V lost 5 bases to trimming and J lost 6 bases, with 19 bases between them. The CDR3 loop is CASSQIGGYSHGYTF. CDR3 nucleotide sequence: TGTGCCAGCAGCCAAATCGGGGGGTACAGCCATGGCTACACCTTC.

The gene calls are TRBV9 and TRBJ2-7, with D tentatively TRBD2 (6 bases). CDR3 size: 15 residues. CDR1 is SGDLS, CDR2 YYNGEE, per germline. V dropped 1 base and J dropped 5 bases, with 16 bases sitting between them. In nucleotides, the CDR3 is TGTGCCAGCAGCGTAACGGAACTAGCTGATGACGAGCAGTACTTC. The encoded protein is CASSVTELADDEQYF.

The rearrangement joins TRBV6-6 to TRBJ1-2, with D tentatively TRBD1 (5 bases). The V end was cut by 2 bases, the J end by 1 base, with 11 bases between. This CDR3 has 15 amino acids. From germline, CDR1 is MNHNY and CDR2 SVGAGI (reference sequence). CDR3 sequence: CASSYDSRFNYGYTF. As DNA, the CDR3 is TGTGCCAGCAGTTACGACAGCCGTTTTAACTATGGCTACACCTTC.

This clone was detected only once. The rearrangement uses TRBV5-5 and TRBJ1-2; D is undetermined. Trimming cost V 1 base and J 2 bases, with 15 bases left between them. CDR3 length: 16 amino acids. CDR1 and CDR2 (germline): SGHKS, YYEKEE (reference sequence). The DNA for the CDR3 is TGTGCCAGCAGCTTGCGAGTTTTGCTTCCAAACTATGGCTACACCTTC. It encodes CASSLRVLLPNYGYTF.

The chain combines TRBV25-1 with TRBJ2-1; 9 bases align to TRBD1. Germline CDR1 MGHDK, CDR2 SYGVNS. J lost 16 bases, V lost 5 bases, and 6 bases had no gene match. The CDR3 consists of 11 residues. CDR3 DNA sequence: TGTGCCAGCAGTACCGGGACAGGGATCTTCTTC. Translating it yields CASSTGTGIFF.